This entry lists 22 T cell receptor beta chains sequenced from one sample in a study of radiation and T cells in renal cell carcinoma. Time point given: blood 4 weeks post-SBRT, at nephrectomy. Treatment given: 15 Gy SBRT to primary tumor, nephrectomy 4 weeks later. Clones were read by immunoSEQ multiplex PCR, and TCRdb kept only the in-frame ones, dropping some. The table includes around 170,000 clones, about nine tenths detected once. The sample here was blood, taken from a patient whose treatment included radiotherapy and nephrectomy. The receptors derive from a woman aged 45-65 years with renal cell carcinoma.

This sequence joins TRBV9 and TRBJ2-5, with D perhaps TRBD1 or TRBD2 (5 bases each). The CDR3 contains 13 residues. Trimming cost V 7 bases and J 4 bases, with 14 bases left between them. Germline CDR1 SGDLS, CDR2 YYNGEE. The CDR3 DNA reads TGTGCCAGCGGGGGTGGGGTCGCAGAGACCCAGTACTTC. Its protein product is CASGGGVAETQYF.

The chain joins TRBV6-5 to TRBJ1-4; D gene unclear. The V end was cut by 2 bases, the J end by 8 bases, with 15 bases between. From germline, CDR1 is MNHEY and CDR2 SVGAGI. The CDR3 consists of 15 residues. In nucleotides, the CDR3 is TGTGCCAGCAGTTACGCGGACCCACGTCGGGAAAAACTGTTTTTT. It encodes CASSYADPRREKLFF.

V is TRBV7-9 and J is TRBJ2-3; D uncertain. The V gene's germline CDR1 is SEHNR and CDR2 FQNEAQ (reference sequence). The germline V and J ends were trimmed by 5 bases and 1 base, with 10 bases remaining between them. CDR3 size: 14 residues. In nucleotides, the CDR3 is TGTGCCAGCAGCCCCACCGCTGGCACAGATACGCAGTATTTT. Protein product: CASSPTAGTDTQYF.

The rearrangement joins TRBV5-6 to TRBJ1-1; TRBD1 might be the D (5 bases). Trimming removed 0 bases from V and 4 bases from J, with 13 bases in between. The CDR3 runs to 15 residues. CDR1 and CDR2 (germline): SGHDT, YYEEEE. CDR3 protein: CASSLGSARGTEAFF. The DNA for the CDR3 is TGTGCCAGCAGCTTGGGTTCCGCTAGGGGCACTGAAGCTTTCTTT.

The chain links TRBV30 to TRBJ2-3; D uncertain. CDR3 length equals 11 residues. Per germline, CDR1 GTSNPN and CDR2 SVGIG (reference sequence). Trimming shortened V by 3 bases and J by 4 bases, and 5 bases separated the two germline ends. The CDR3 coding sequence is TGTGCCTGGAGCCGGCCAGATACGCAGTATTTT. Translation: CAWSRPDTQYF.

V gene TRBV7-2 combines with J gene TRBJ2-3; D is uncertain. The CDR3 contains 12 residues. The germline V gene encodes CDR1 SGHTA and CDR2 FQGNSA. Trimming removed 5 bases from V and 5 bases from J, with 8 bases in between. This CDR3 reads CASSLVEDTQYF. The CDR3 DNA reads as TGTGCCAGCAGCCTCGTAGAAGATACGCAGTATTTT.

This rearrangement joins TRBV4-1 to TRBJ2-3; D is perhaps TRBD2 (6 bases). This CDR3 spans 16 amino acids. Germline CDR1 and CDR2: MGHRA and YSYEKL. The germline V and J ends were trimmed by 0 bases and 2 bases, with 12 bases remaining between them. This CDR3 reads CASSQEPGDLTDTQYF. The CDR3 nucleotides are TGCGCCAGCAGCCAAGAACCGGGGGACCTCACAGATACGCAGTATTTT.

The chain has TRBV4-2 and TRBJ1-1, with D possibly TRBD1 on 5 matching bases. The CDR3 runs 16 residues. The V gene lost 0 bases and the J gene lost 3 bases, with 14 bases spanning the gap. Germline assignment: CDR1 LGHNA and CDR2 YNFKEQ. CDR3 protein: CASSQELGREYTEAFF. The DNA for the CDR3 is TGTGCCAGCAGCCAAGAATTAGGCAGGGAGTACACTGAAGCTTTCTTT.

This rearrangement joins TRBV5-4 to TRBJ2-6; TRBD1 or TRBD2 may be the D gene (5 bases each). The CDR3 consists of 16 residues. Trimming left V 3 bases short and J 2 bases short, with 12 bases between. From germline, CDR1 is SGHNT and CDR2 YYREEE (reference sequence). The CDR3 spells CASSSGLGAGANVLTF. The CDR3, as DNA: TGTGCCAGCAGCTCTGGACTGGGGGCTGGGGCCAACGTCCTGACTTTC.

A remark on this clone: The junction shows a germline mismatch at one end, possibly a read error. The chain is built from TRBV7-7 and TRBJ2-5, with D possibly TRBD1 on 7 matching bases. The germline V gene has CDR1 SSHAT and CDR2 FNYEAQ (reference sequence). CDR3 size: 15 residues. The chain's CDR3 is CASSSIRGVGETQYF. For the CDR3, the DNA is TGTGCTAGCAGCTCCATCAGGGGGGTAGGGGAGACCCAGTACTTC.

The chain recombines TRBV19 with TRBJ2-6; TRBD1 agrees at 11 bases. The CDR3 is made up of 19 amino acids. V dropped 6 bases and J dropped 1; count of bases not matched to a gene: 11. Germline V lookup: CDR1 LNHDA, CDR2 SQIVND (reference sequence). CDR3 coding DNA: TGTGCCAGTAGCCCCCTGTTGGGACAGGGGGTATCTGGGGCCAACGTCCTGACTTTC. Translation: CASSPLLGQGVSGANVLTF.

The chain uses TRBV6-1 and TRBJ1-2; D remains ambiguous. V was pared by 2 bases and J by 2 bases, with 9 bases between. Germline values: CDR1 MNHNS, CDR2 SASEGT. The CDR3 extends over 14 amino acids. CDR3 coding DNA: TGTGCCAGCAGTGAATCTCACCTCAACTATGGCTACACCTTC. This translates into CASSESHLNYGYTF.

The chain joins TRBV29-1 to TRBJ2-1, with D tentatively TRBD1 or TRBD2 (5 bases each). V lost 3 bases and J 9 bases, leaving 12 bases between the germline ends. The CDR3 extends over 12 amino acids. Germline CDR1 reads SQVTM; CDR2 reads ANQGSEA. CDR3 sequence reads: CSVDREQSEQFF. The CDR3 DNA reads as TGCAGCGTTGACAGGGAGCAGAGTGAGCAGTTCTTC.

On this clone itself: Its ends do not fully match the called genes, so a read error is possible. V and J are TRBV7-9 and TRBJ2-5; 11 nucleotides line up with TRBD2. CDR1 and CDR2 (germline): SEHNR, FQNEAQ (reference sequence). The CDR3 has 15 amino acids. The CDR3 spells CASNLAGGKQETQYF. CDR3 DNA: TGTGCCAGCAACTTAGCGGGGGGGAAGCAAGAGACCCAGTACTTC.

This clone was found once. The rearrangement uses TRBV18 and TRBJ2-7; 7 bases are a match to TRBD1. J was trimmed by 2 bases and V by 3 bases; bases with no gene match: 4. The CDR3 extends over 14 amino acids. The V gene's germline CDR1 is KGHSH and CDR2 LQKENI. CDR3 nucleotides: TGTGCCAGCTCACCCCCGGGACAGCCCTACGAGCAGTACTTC. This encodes CASSPPGQPYEQYF.

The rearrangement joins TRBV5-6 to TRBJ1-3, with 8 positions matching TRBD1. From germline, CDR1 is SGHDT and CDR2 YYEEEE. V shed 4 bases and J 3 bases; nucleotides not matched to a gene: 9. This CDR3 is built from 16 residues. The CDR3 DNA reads TGTGCCAGCAGCGCCCCGACAGGGGTGGATGGAAACACCATATATTTT. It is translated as CASSAPTGVDGNTIYF.

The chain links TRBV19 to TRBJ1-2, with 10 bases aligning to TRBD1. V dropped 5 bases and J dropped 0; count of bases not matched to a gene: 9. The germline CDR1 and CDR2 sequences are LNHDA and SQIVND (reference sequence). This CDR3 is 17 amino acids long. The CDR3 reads CASSRDRGTTSNYGYTF. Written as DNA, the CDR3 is TGTGCCAGTAGTCGGGACAGGGGAACTACTTCTAACTATGGCTACACCTTC.

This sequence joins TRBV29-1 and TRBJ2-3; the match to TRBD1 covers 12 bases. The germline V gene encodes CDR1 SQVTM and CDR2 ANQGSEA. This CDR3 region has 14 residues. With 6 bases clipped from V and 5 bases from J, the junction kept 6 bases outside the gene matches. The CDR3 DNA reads TGCAGCGTCTCAGGGGACAGGGGGCAAGATACGCAGTATTTT. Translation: CSVSGDRGQDTQYF.

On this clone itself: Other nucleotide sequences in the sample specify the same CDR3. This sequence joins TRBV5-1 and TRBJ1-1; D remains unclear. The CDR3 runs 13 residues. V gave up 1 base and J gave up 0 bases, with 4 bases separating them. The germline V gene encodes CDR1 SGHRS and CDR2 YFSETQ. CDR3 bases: TGCGCCAGCAGCTTGTCCCTGAACACTGAAGCTTTCTTT. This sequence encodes CASSLSLNTEAFF.

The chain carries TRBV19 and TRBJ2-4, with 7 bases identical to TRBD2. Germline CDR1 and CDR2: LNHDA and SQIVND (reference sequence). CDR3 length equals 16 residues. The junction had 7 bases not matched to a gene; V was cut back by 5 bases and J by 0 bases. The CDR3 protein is CASSLRGSLAKNIQYF. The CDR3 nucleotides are TGTGCCAGTAGTTTGCGGGGGAGTCTAGCCAAAAACATTCAGTACTTC.

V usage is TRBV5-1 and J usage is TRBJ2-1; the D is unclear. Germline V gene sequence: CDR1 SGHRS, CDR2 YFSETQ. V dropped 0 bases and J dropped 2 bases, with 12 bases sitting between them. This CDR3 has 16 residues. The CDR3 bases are TGCGCCAGCAGCTTGGTTCCCGGGTCGGCCTACAATGAGCAGTTCTTC. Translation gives CASSLVPGSAYNEQFF. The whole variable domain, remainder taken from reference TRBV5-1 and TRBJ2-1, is KAGVTQTPRYLIKTRGQQVTLSCSPISGHRSVSWYQQTPGQGLQFLFEYFSETQRNKGNFPGRFSGRQFSNSRSEMNVSTLELGDSALYLCASSLVPGSAYNEQFFGPGTRLTVL.

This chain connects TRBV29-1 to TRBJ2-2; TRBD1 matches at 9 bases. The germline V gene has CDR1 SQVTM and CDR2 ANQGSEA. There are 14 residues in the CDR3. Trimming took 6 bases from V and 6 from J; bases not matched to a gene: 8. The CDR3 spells CSVATGGTPGELFF. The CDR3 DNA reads TGCAGCGTCGCGACAGGGGGGACGCCCGGGGAGCTGTTTTTT.